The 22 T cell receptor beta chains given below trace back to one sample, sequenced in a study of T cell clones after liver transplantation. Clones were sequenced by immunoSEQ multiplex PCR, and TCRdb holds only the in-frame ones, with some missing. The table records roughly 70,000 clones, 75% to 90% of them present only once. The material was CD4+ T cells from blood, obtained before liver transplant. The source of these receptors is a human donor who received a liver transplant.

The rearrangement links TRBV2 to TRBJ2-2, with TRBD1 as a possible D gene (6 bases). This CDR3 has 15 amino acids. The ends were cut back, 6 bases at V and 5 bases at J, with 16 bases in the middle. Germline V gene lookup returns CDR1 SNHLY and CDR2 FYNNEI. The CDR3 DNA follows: TGTGCCAGCAGCGGACACCCCACAGGGACCGGGGAGCTGTTTTTT. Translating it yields CASSGHPTGTGELFF.

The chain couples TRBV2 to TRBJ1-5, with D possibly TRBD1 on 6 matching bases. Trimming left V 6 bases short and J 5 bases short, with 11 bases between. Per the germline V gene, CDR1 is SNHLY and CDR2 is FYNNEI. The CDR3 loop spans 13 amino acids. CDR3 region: CASRRDIHQPQHF. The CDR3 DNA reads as TGTGCCAGCAGACGGGACATACATCAGCCCCAGCATTTT.

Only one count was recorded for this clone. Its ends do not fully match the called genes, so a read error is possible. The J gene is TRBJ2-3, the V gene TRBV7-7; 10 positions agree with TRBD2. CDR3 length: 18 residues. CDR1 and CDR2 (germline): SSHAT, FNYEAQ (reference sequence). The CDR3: CASSLAAGGPSGTDTQYF. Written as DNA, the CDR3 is TGTGCTAGCAGCTTAGCAGCGGGAGGGCCATCGGGCACAGATACGCAGTATTTT.

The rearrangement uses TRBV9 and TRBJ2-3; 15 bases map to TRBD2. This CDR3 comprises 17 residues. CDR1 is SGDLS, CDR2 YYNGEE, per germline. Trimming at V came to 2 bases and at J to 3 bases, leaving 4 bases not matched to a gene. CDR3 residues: CASSVGLAGGPTDTQYF. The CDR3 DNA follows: TGTGCCAGCAGCGTTGGACTAGCGGGAGGGCCAACAGATACGCAGTATTTT. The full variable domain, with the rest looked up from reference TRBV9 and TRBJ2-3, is DSGVTQTPKHLITATGQRVTLRCSPRSGDLSVYWYQQSLDQGLQFLIQYYNGEERAKGNILERFSAQQFPDLHSELNLSSLELGDSALYFCASSVGLAGGPTDTQYFGPGTRLTVL.

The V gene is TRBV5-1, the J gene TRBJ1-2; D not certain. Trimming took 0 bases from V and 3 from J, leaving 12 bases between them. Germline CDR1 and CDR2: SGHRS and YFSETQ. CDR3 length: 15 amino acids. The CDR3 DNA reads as TGCGCCAGCAGCTTGGACCCGGAACTGGACTATGGCTACACCTTC. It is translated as CASSLDPELDYGYTF. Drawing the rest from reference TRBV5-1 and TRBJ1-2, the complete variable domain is KAGVTQTPRYLIKTRGQQVTLSCSPISGHRSVSWYQQTPGQGLQFLFEYFSETQRNKGNFPGRFSGRQFSNSRSEMNVSTLELGDSALYLCASSLDPELDYGYTFGSGTRLTVV.

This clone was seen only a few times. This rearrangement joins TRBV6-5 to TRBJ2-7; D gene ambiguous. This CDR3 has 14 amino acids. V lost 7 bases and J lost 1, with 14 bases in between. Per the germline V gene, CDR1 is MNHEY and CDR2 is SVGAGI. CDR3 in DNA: TGTGCCAGCACCACGGGTGGCAGGTCCTACGAGCAGTACTTC. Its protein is CASTTGGRSYEQYF.

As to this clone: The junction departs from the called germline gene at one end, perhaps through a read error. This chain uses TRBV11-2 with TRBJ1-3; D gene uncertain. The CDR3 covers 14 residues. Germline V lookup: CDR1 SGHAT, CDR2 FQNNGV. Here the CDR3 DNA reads TGTGCCAGCAGGTTAGGGATTAATGGAAACACCATATATTTT. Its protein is CASRLGINGNTIYF. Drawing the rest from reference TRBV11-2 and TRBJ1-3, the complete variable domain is EAGVAQSPRYKIIEKRQSVAFWCNPISGHATLYWYQQILGQGPKLLIQFQNNGVVDDSQLPKDRFSAERLKGVDSTLKIQPAKLEDSAVYLCASRLGINGNTIYFGEGSWLTVV.

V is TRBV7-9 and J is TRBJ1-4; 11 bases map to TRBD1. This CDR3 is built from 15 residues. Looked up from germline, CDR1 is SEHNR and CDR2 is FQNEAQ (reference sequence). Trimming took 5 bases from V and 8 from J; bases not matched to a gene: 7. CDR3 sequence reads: CASSPGQGAREKLFF. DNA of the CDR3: TGTGCCAGCAGCCCTGGACAGGGGGCGAGGGAAAAACTGTTTTTT.

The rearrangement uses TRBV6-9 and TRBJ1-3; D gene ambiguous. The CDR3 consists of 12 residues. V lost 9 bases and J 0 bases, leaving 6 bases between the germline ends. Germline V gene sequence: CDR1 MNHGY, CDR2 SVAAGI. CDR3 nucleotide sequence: TGTGCCAGTACCAGCTCTGGAAACACCATATATTTT. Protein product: CASTSSGNTIYF.

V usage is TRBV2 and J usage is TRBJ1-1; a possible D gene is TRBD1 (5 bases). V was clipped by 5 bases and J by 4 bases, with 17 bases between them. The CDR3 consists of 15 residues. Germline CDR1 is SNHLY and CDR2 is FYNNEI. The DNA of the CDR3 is TGTGCCAGCAGTCTTCAGGGAGGAGGACGCACTGAAGCTTTCTTT. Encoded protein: CASSLQGGGRTEAFF.

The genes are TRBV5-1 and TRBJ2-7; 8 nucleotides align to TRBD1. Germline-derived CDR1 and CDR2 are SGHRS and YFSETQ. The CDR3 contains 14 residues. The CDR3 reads CASSLQGAGDRTWV. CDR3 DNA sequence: TGCGCCAGCAGCTTGCAGGGGGCAGGGGACCGGACCTGGGTC.

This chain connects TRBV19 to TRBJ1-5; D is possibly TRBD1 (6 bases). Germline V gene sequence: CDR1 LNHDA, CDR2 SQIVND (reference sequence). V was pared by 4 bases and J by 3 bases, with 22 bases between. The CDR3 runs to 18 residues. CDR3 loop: CASSTDKLQGSHNQPQHF. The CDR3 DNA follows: TGTGCCAGTAGTACGGATAAACTTCAGGGGTCCCACAATCAGCCCCAGCATTTT.

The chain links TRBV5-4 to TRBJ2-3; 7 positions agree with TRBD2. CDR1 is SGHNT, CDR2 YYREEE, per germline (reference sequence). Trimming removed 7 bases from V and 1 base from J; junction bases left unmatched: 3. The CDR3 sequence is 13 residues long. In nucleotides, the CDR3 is TGTGCCAGCGGAACTAGCGGCACAGATACGCAGTATTTT. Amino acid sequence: CASGTSGTDTQYF. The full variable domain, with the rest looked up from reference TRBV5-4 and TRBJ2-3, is ETGVTQSPTHLIKTRGQQVTLRCSSQSGHNTVSWYQQALGQGPQFIFQYYREEENGRGNFPPRFSGLQFPNYSSELNVNALELDDSALYLCASGTSGTDTQYFGPGTRLTVL.

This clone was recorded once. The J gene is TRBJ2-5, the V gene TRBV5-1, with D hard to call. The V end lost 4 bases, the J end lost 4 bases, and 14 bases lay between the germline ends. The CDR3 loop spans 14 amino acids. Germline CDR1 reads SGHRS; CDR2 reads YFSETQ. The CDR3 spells CASSTPNLGETQYF. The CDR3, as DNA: TGCGCCAGCAGCACGCCTAACCTGGGAGAGACCCAGTACTTC.

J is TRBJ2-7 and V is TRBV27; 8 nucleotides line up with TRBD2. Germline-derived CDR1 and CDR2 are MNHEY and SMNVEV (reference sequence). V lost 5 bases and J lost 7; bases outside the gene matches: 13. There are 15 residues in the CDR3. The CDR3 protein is CASSPLAGPGGEQYF. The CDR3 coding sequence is TGTGCCAGCAGTCCCTTAGCGGGGCCGGGCGGAGAGCAGTACTTC.

CDR3 sequence reads: CASSLQGSSNQPQHF. CDR3 DNA: TGTGCCAGCAGTTTACAGGGCTCAAGCAATCAGCCCCAGCATTTT. This chain links TRBV27 with TRBJ1-5; TRBD1 is a possible D gene (5 bases). CDR3 length: 15 amino acids. Trimming removed 2 bases from V and 1 base from J, with 9 bases in between. The germline gives CDR1 MNHEY, CDR2 SMNVEV (reference sequence).

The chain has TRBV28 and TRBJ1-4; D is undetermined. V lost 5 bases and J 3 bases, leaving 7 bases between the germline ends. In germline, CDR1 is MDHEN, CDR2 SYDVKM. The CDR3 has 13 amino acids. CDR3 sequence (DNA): TGTGCCAGCAGTCCCTACGCTAATGAAAAACTGTTTTTT. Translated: CASSPYANEKLFF.

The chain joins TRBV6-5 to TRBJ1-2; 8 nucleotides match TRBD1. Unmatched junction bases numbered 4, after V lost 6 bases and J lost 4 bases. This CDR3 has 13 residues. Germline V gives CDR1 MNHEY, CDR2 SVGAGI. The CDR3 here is CASSRDRGYGYTF. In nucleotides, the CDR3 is TGTGCCAGCAGCCGTGACAGGGGCTATGGCTACACCTTC.

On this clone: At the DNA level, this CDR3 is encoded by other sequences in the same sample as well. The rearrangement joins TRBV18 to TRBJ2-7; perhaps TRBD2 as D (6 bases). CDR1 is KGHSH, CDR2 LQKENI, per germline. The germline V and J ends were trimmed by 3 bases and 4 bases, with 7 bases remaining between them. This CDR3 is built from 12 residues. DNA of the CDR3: TGTGCCAGCTCACCCGGGGGTTACGAGCAGTACTTC. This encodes CASSPGGYEQYF.

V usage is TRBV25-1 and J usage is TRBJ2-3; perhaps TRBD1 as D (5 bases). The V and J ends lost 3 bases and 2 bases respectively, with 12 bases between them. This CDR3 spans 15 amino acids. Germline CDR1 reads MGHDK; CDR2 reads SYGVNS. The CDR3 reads CASSDRQGNTDTQYF. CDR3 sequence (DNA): TGTGCCAGCAGTGATCGGCAGGGAAACACAGATACGCAGTATTTT.

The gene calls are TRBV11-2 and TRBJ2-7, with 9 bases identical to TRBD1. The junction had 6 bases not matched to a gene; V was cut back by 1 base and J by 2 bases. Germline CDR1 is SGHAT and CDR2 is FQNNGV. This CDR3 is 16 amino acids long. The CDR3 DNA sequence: TGTGCCAGCAGCTTAGCCGGGACAGGGATCCCCTACGAGCAGTACTTC. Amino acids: CASSLAGTGIPYEQYF. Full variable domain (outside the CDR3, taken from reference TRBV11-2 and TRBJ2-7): EAGVAQSPRYKIIEKRQSVAFWCNPISGHATLYWYQQILGQGPKLLIQFQNNGVVDDSQLPKDRFSAERLKGVDSTLKIQPAKLEDSAVYLCASSLAGTGIPYEQYFGPGTRLTVT.

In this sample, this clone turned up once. The CDR3 nucleotides read TGTGCCTCTTACCCTTCAGGGCTGAGGAACACTGAAGCTTTCTTT. Translated: CASYPSGLRNTEAFF. The chain couples TRBV27 to TRBJ1-1; a possible D gene is TRBD1 (5 bases). CDR3 length: 15 residues. Trimming stripped 11 bases from V and 1 base from J, with 20 bases between. Per germline, CDR1 MNHEY and CDR2 SMNVEV (reference sequence).